These 7 T cell receptor beta chains were all obtained from the same sample, sequenced in a study of shared clonotypes between healthy human individuals. TCRdb's table, derived via immunoSEQ multiplex PCR, lists solely in-frame clones and lacks some. The repertoire holds about 460,000 clones, with 75% to 80% as singletons. The sample was PBMCs. The receptors were sampled from a woman aged 40 to 55 in good health. Some clones in this sample may be carry-over from other donors' samples.

Concerning this clone itself: A read error is likely here: a far larger clone is one base away. CDR3 residues: CAGSEVEEGGYEQYF. The CDR3 nucleotides are TGTGCCGGCAGTGAAGTCGAGGAAGGGGGGTACGAGCAGTACTTC. The chain has TRBV6-1 and TRBJ2-7; D is possibly TRBD1 or TRBD2 (6 bases each). In germline, CDR1 is MNHNS, CDR2 SASEGT. The CDR3 sequence is 15 residues long.

In the case of this clone: Other nucleotide sequences from this sample produce the same CDR3. V is TRBV5-4 and J is TRBJ2-5; 7 nucleotides match TRBD1. CDR3 length: 14 amino acids. Germline V lookup: CDR1 SGHNT, CDR2 YYREEE (reference sequence). V gave up 3 bases and J gave up 2 bases; unmatched junction bases: 4. The CDR3 bases are TGTGCCAGCAGCTCCCGGGACAGTCAAGAGACCCAGTACTTC. This gives the protein CASSSRDSQETQYF.

The rearrangement joins TRBV5-1 to TRBJ1-1, with D hard to call. The germline V and J ends were trimmed by 1 base and 1 base, with 11 bases remaining between them. There are 15 residues in the CDR3. In germline, CDR1 is SGHRS, CDR2 YFSETQ. CDR3 sequence: CASSLIGPPNTEAFF. The CDR3 coding sequence is TGCGCCAGCAGCTTGATAGGGCCACCGAACACTGAAGCTTTCTTT.

Details on this clone: A far larger clone is off by one base, so a read error is likely. The sample contains more than one DNA sequence encoding this CDR3. The chain has TRBV10-1 and TRBJ2-3; 10 bases line up with TRBD1. The CDR3 is 15 residues long. CDR1 and CDR2 from the germline V gene are WNHNN and SYGVQD (reference sequence). This CDR3 is CASSVGTGDTDTQYF. The CDR3 DNA is TGCGCCAGCAGTGTTGGGACAGGGGACACAGATACGCAGTACTTT.

For this clone: One base separates it from a far larger clone, so it is likely a read error. In the same sample, other DNA sequences code for this CDR3. The rearrangement uses TRBV30 and TRBJ2-2; 10 nucleotides line up with TRBD2. V dropped 2 bases and J dropped 7; count of bases not matched to a gene: 7. This CDR3 is built from 15 residues. The V gene's germline CDR1 is GTSNPN and CDR2 SVGIG (reference sequence). Here the CDR3 DNA reads TGTGCCTGGAGTAGCGGGAGGGCCTCGGTCGGGGAGCTGTTTTTT. Translation gives CAWSSGRASVGELFF.

This chain connects TRBV5-1 to TRBJ1-2; a possible D gene is TRBD1 (5 bases). There are 13 residues in the CDR3. In germline, CDR1 is SGHRS, CDR2 YFSETQ. V lost 4 bases to trimming and J lost 5 bases, with 12 bases between them. CDR3 sequence: CASSGGLLYGYTF. CDR3 DNA: TGCGCCAGCAGCGGGGGACTTCTTTATGGCTACACCTTC.

Of note for this clone: Additional DNA sequences in this sample encode the identical CDR3. J is TRBJ2-7 and V is TRBV7-9; D remains unclear. V was cut by 1 base and J by 2 bases, with 3 bases left in between. The CDR3 consists of 12 residues. Germline V gives CDR1 SEHNR, CDR2 FQNEAQ (reference sequence). DNA for the CDR3: TGTGCCAGCAGCTTAGTCCCCTACGAGCAGTACTTC. Amino acid sequence: CASSLVPYEQYF.